This TCR beta chain was retrieved from a study of control samples from healthy donors and cancer patients. The CDR3 is 15 residues long. Germline V lookup: CDR1 SGHRS, CDR2 YFSETQ. Trimming cost V 0 bases and J 6 bases, with 12 bases left between them. Method: immunoSEQ multiplex PCR; TCRdb's copy keeps in-frame clones and lacks some. The table includes 76,000 or so clones, approximately 88% detected once. The chain links TRBV5-1 to TRBJ2-2; the D gene could be TRBD1 or TRBD2 (5 bases each). Sequenced: PBMCs. This TCR derives from a woman in her fifties or sixties with colorectal cancer. The CDR3 bases are TGCGCCAGCAGCTTGGACGGGGCCGCGCCCGGGGAGCTGTTTTTT. It encodes CASSLDGAAPGELFF.